What follows are 31 T cell receptor beta chains derived from one specimen sequenced in a study of blood T cell repertoires in COVID-19. Data came from immunoSEQ multiplex PCR; TCRdb stores just in-frame clones and leaves some out. The sample includes some 80,000 clones, roughly 82% seen only once; the top ten take around 24%. Sample: peripheral blood. The receptors shown here come from a woman aged 45-60 years with acute or convalescent COVID-19.

The chain joins TRBV5-4 to TRBJ2-5; the match to TRBD2 covers 10 bases. Germline V gene data show CDR1 as SGHNT and CDR2 as YYREEE (reference sequence). J lost 4 bases, V lost 0 bases, and 9 bases had no gene match. The CDR3 is 17 residues long. CDR3 DNA sequence: TGTGCCAGCAGCTTGGACTGGCCTAGCGGGGGTAGAGAGACCCAGTACTTC. This translates into CASSLDWPSGGRETQYF. Variable domain in full (rest from reference TRBV5-4 and TRBJ2-5): ETGVTQSPTHLIKTRGQQVTLRCSSQSGHNTVSWYQQALGQGPQFIFQYYREEENGRGNFPPRFSGLQFPNYSSELNVNALELDDSALYLCASSLDWPSGGRETQYFGPGTRLLVL.

The chain uses TRBV24-1 and TRBJ2-1; a weak D match, TRBD2 (6 bases). From germline, CDR1 is KGHDR and CDR2 SFDVKD. Trimming shortened V by 1 base and J by 5 bases, and 8 bases separated the two germline ends. The CDR3 length is 14 residues. The CDR3 DNA reads as TGTGCCACCAGTGATTTCGGAGGGGACAATGAGCAGTTCTTC. Translation gives CATSDFGGDNEQFF.

The chain joins TRBV5-1 to TRBJ1-1, with 8 bases identical to TRBD1. The CDR3 is 14 amino acids. Looked up from germline, CDR1 is SGHRS and CDR2 is YFSETQ. The junction had 6 bases not matched to a gene; V was cut back by 4 bases and J by 4 bases. CDR3: CASSTLTGGTEAFF. The CDR3 DNA reads TGCGCCAGCAGCACCCTTACAGGGGGCACTGAAGCTTTCTTT.

This sequence joins TRBV7-9 and TRBJ2-1; no clear D gene. Trimming took off 5 bases at V and 12 bases at J, with 11 bases between the two ends. This CDR3 comprises 11 residues. Germline V gene data show CDR1 as SEHNR and CDR2 as FQNEAQ (reference sequence). CDR3 region: CASSIRLGQFF. The CDR3 DNA follows: TGTGCCAGCAGCATCCGACTGGGGCAGTTCTTC.

This chain joins TRBV18 and TRBJ1-3; 8 positions agree with TRBD1. Germline V gives CDR1 KGHSH, CDR2 LQKENI. The junction had 7 bases not matched to a gene; V was cut back by 6 bases and J by 3 bases. This CDR3 is 15 amino acids long. The CDR3 nucleotides are TGTGCCAGCTCCCCCGGACAGGGAGGTGGAAACACCATATATTTT. Residues: CASSPGQGGGNTIYF.

The V and J genes are TRBV4-3 and TRBJ2-1; no clear D. The CDR3 has 15 residues. The germline gives CDR1 LGHNA, CDR2 YSLEER. The V end lost 0 bases, the J end lost 4 bases, and 10 bases lay between the germline ends. CDR3 in amino acids: CASSQELRSYNEQFF. Written as DNA, the CDR3 is TGCGCCAGCAGCCAAGAACTGCGATCTTACAATGAGCAGTTCTTC.

The rearrangement joins TRBV5-1 to TRBJ2-3, with 8 bases matching TRBD2. In germline, CDR1 is SGHRS, CDR2 YFSETQ. The CDR3 extends over 18 amino acids. V trimming: 0 bases; J trimming: 2 bases; junction bases outside the gene matches: 11. As DNA, the CDR3 is TGCGCCAGCAGCTTGGGAGCGGCTAGCGGGCTCCACACAGATACGCAGTATTTT. Amino acid sequence: CASSLGAASGLHTDTQYF.

This chain uses TRBV7-3 with TRBJ2-2; D is unresolved. This CDR3 is 13 amino acids long. CDR1 is SGHTA, CDR2 FQGTGA, per germline. The V end was cut by 5 bases, the J end by 4 bases, with 8 bases between. This chain's CDR3 is CASSAASTGELFF. CDR3 DNA: TGTGCCAGCAGCGCCGCGAGCACCGGGGAGCTGTTTTTT.

The J gene is TRBJ2-1, the V gene TRBV7-9; no clear D. This CDR3 is 17 amino acids long. The germline gives CDR1 SEHNR, CDR2 FQNEAQ (reference sequence). Trimming cost V 1 base and J 0 bases, with 13 bases left between them. The CDR3 nucleotides are TGTGCCAGCAGCTTAGAAGCTCGGCGGAGCTCCTACAATGAGCAGTTCTTC. This encodes CASSLEARRSSYNEQFF.

The chain recombines TRBV19 with TRBJ1-5; weak D call: TRBD1 (5 bases). The germline V gene has CDR1 LNHDA and CDR2 SQIVND (reference sequence). Trimming pared 7 bases from V and 6 bases from J, leaving 19 bases between. The CDR3 runs to 15 residues. CDR3 protein: CASTTPGSITQPQHF. In DNA, the CDR3 is TGTGCCAGTACCACACCAGGGTCAATTACTCAGCCCCAGCATTTT.

The gene calls are TRBV25-1 and TRBJ1-2; D perhaps matches TRBD1 (5 bases). V was clipped by 8 bases and J by 2 bases, with 12 bases between them. This CDR3 is built from 13 residues. Germline CDR1 is MGHDK and CDR2 is SYGVNS. The CDR3 sequence is CASESGANYGYTF. CDR3 coding DNA: TGTGCCAGCGAAAGTGGGGCGAACTATGGCTACACCTTC.

The CDR3 sequence: CASRRDRACEQYF. The CDR3 coding sequence is TGCGCCAGCCGCCGGGACAGGGCTTGCGAGCAGTACTTC. This sequence joins TRBV23-1 and TRBJ2-7; 9 bases are a match to TRBD1. TRBV23-1 is assigned to the ORF class and has an uncertain function. This CDR3 is 13 amino acids long. After removal of 8 bases from V and 6 bases from J, the junction contained 8 bases not matched to a gene.

The rearrangement joins TRBV7-8 to TRBJ2-3, with 7 bases fitting TRBD1. The CDR3 contains 16 residues. The junction had 18 bases not matched to a gene; V was cut back by 1 base and J by 14 bases. Germline V gene data show CDR1 as SGHVS and CDR2 as FQNEAQ. The CDR3, as DNA: TGTGCCAGCAGCTTAGAAGGGGGCTCCCTTTCCGTAACGGGGTATTTT. This gives the protein CASSLEGGSLSVTGYF. Looking up the rest from reference TRBV7-8 and TRBJ2-3 gives the full variable domain: GAGVSQSPRYKVAKRGQDVALRCDPISGHVSLFWYQQALGQGPEFLTYFQNEAQLDKSGLPSDRFFAERPEGSVSTLKIQRTQQEDSAVYLCASSLEGGSLSVTGYFGPGTRLTVL.

The chain is built from TRBV10-3 and TRBJ1-3, with 7 bases that match TRBD1. The CDR3 contains 16 residues. Germline V gene sequence: CDR1 ENHRY, CDR2 SYGVKD. V lost 5 bases to trimming and J lost 0 bases; unmatched junction nucleotides: 7. The CDR3 protein is CAISPRGQSSGNTIYF. DNA for the CDR3: TGTGCCATCAGTCCTAGGGGACAGAGCTCTGGAAACACCATATATTTT.

The rearrangement uses TRBV7-9 and TRBJ1-5, with D perhaps TRBD1 (5 bases). The V gene lost 5 bases and the J gene lost 5 bases, with 13 bases spanning the gap. The germline gives CDR1 SEHNR, CDR2 FQNEAQ (reference sequence). CDR3 length: 14 residues. The chain's CDR3 is CASSNPGGDQPQHF. CDR3 nucleotide sequence: TGTGCCAGCAGCAATCCGGGGGGAGATCAGCCCCAGCATTTT.

The chain links TRBV2 to TRBJ2-7; the D gene is possibly TRBD2 (5 bases). The ends were cut back, 0 bases at V and 7 bases at J, with 10 bases in the middle. The germline V gene encodes CDR1 SNHLY and CDR2 FYNNEI. The CDR3 consists of 13 residues. CDR3 sequence reads: CASSEAGEGEQYF. CDR3 in DNA: TGTGCCAGCAGTGAAGCGGGAGAAGGGGAGCAGTACTTC.

The chain has TRBV18 and TRBJ2-7, with D unclear. The length of the CDR3 is 15 residues. The V gene's germline CDR1 is KGHSH and CDR2 LQKENI. Trimming removed 2 bases from V and 5 bases from J, with 16 bases in between. CDR3 residues: CASSPGAPAVHEQYF. The CDR3 bases are TGTGCCAGCTCACCAGGAGCTCCTGCGGTCCACGAGCAGTACTTC.

This chain links TRBV4-1 with TRBJ1-1, with 8 bases matching TRBD1. The CDR3 has 13 residues. The junction had 4 bases not matched to a gene; V was cut back by 2 bases and J by 8 bases. Germline values: CDR1 MGHRA, CDR2 YSYEKL. The CDR3: CASSQYRGREAFF. CDR3 in DNA: TGCGCCAGCAGCCAATACAGGGGGAGAGAAGCTTTCTTT.

V usage is TRBV9 and J usage is TRBJ1-1, with D maybe TRBD1 (5 bases). The germline V and J ends were trimmed by 3 bases and 4 bases, with 13 bases remaining between them. The V gene's germline CDR1 is SGDLS and CDR2 YYNGEE. The CDR3 consists of 14 residues. For the CDR3, the DNA is TGTGCCAGCAGCGATCAGGGTTGGGGCACTGAAGCTTTCTTT. Residues: CASSDQGWGTEAFF.

The chain joins TRBV6-2 or TRBV6-3 to TRBJ2-7; tentatively, D is TRBD2 (6 bases). The CDR3 is 13 amino acids. Trimming left V 4 bases short and J 9 bases short, with 16 bases between. CDR1 is MNHEY, CDR2 SVGEGT, per germline. The CDR3 reads CASSFGTAPRQYF. CDR3 DNA sequence: TGTGCCAGCAGTTTCGGGACTGCCCCAAGGCAGTACTTC.

With regard to this clone: One junction end disagrees with the germline gene, perhaps due to a read error. The J gene is TRBJ2-4, the V gene TRBV5-5; D perhaps matches TRBD1 (5 bases). This CDR3 is 9 amino acids long. The germline V gene encodes CDR1 SGHKS and CDR2 YYEKEE (reference sequence). The CDR3 is CASGAPGNF. CDR3 DNA sequence: TGTGCCAGCGGGGCACCCGGCAACTTC.

The chain joins TRBV7-2 to TRBJ1-3; no clear D gene. CDR1 and CDR2 (germline): SGHTA, FQGNSA. V lost 5 bases to trimming and J lost 6 bases, with 8 bases between them. This CDR3 region has 12 residues. The CDR3 loop is CASSPYSNTIYF. The CDR3, as DNA: TGTGCCAGCAGCCCCTACTCAAACACCATATATTTT.

This clone was found once. This chain links TRBV12-3 or TRBV12-4 with TRBJ2-3; D gene ambiguous. The germline V and J ends were trimmed by 7 bases and 10 bases, with 12 bases remaining between them. The CDR3 has 11 amino acids. The CDR3, as DNA: TGTGCCAGCACGAGCGATAAGGCGCAGTATTTT. This codes for CASTSDKAQYF.

The J gene is TRBJ2-1, the V gene TRBV6-4; 10 nucleotides match TRBD2. V was pared by 2 bases and J by 2 bases, with 6 bases of the junction left unmatched. CDR3 length: 17 amino acids. Germline CDR1 and CDR2: MRHNA and SNTAGT. This chain's CDR3 is CASSDGRLAGAYNEQFF. The CDR3 coding sequence is TGTGCCAGCAGTGACGGTAGGCTAGCGGGGGCCTACAATGAGCAGTTCTTC.

The rearrangement uses TRBV30 and TRBJ2-7; tentatively, D is TRBD2 (5 bases). This CDR3 spans 13 amino acids. Trimming left V 3 bases short and J 3 bases short, with 12 bases between. The germline CDR1 and CDR2 sequences are GTSNPN and SVGIG (reference sequence). The DNA of the CDR3 is TGTGCCTGGAGAAATAGCGCGGGCTACGAGCAGTACTTC. Translation gives CAWRNSAGYEQYF.

The chain is built from TRBV18 and TRBJ1-4, with D tentatively TRBD1 (6 bases). The CDR3 has 12 residues. Trimming stripped 6 bases from V and 7 bases from J, with 9 bases between. Germline V gene data show CDR1 as KGHSH and CDR2 as LQKENI. This chain's CDR3 is CASSTGGEKLFF. The DNA of the CDR3 is TGTGCCAGCTCGACAGGAGGTGAAAAACTGTTTTTT.

This chain links TRBV5-1 with TRBJ2-7, with a weak D call TRBD1 (5 bases). V lost 2 bases, J lost 5 bases, and 11 bases lay in between. The CDR3 spans 13 residues. Germline assignment: CDR1 SGHRS and CDR2 YFSETQ. This CDR3 reads CASSFKGINEQYF. DNA for the CDR3: TGCGCCAGCAGCTTTAAGGGGATTAACGAGCAGTACTTC.

This rearrangement joins TRBV9 to TRBJ2-5, with a possible D match to TRBD1 (6 bases). The CDR3 contains 14 residues. Trimming cost V 6 bases and J 3 bases, with 15 bases left between them. Germline CDR1 is SGDLS and CDR2 is YYNGEE. The CDR3 here is CASNIAGDEETQYF. In DNA form, the CDR3 reads TGTGCCAGCAACATCGCAGGGGATGAAGAGACCCAGTACTTC.

The table lists this clone with a few counts. This chain connects TRBV3-1 (or the pseudogene TRBV3-2) to TRBJ2-2, with TRBD2 matching over 9 bases. The CDR3 extends over 14 amino acids. Germline CDR1 and CDR2: LGHDT and YNNKEL (reference sequence). J lost 10 bases, V lost 4 bases, and 7 bases had no gene match. The CDR3 DNA reads as TGTGCCAGCAGCCCGAGCGGGGGGCATACGGAGCTGTTTTTT. It codes for CASSPSGGHTELFF.

The rearrangement links TRBV4-2 to TRBJ2-5, with 14 bases that match TRBD2. The trim removed 1 base at V and 0 bases at J, leaving 7 bases unmatched. The length of the CDR3 is 19 residues. Germline V CDR1 and CDR2: LGHNA, YNFKEQ. The CDR3 sequence: CASSQAGTSGGSYQETQYF. The CDR3 DNA sequence: TGTGCCAGCAGCCAAGCCGGGACTAGCGGGGGCTCGTACCAAGAGACCCAGTACTTC.

This chain uses TRBV25-1 with TRBJ2-7, with TRBD2 matching 15 bases. The CDR3 totals 16 residues. The V gene end was trimmed by 0 bases and the J gene end by 7 bases; junction bases not matched to a gene: 4. Looked up from germline, CDR1 is MGHDK and CDR2 is SYGVNS. CDR3 DNA: TGTGCCAGCAGTGAATATACGGGACTAGCGGGGGGAGAGCAGTACTTC. Translation gives CASSEYTGLAGGEQYF.